This TCR beta chain was retrieved from a study of blood T cell repertoires in COVID-19. Across the whole study: Specimens from acute and convalescent COVID-19 originated in the United States, Italy and Spain.

The CDR3 sequence is 15 residues long. CDR1 is KGHDR and CDR2 is SFDVKD in the germline V gene. V dropped 4 bases and J dropped 3 bases, with 14 bases sitting between them. Study processing details: Estimation of nucleated cell counts was performed using reference gene primer amplification. Sequencing used immunoSEQ multiplex PCR; TCRdb keeps in-frame clones, though not all of them. Clone size and V and J calls were adopted from that table, with D and trimming inferred from the DNA. This sample carries 140,000 to 150,000 clones, 84% of them seen once, and the ten largest clones take approximately 38%.

The sequenced material came from peripheral blood. The chain couples TRBV24-1 to TRBJ2-5; possible D gene TRBD1, 6 bases. This receptor was obtained from a human donor in a cohort sampled during active COVID-19. CDR3 amino acids: CATSEPRDNKETQYF. CDR3 DNA: TGTGCCACCAGTGAGCCCCGGGACAACAAAGAGACCCAGTACTTC.